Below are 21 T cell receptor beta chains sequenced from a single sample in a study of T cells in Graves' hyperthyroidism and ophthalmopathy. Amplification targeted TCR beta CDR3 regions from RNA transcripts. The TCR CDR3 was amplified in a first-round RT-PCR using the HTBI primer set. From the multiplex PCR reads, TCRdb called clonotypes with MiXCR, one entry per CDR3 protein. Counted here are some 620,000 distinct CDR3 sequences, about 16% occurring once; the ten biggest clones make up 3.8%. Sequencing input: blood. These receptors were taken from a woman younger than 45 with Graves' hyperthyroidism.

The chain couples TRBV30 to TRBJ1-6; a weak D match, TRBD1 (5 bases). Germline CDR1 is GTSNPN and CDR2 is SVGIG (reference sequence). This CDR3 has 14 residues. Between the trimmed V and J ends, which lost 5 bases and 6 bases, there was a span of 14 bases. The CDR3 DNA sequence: TGTGCCTGGGGGCCGGGACTTATTAATTCACCCCTCCACTTT. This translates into CAWGPGLINSPLHF. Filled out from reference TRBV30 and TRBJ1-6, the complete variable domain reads SQTIHQWPATLVQPVGSPLSLECTVEGTSNPNLYWYRQAAGRGLQLLFYSVGIGQISSEVPQNLSASRPQDRQFILSSKKLLLSDSGFYLCAWGPGLINSPLHFGNGTRLTVT.

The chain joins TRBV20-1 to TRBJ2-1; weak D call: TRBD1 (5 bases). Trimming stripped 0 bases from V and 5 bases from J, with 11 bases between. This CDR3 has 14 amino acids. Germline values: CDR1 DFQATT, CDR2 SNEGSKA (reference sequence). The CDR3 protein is CSARDQQGHNEQFF. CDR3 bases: TGCAGTGCTAGAGATCAGCAGGGTCACAATGAGCAGTTCTTC.

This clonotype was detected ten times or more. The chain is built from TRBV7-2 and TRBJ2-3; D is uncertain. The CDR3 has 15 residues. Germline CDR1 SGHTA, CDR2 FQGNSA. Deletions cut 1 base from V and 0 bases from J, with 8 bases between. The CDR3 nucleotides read TGTGCCAGCAGCTTAGAAGGCCTGAGCACAGATACGCAGTATTTT. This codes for CASSLEGLSTDTQYF.

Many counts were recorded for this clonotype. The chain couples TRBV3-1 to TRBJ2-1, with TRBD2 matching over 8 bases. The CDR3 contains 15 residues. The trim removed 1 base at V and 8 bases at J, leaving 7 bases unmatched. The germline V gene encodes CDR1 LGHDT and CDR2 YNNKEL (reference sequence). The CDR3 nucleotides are TGTGCCAGCAGCCAAGGAATAATAGCGGGACATGAGCAGTTCTTC. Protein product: CASSQGIIAGHEQFF.

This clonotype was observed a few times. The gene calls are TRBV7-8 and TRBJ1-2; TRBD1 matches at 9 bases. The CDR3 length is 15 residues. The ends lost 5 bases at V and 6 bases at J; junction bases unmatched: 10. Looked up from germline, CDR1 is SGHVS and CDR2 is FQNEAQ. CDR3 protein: CASSPLVGQGNGYTF. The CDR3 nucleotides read TGTGCCAGCAGCCCGCTAGTGGGACAGGGAAATGGCTACACCTTC. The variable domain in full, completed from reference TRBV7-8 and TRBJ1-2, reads GAGVSQSPRYKVAKRGQDVALRCDPISGHVSLFWYQQALGQGPEFLTYFQNEAQLDKSGLPSDRFFAERPEGSVSTLKIQRTQQEDSAVYLCASSPLVGQGNGYTFGSGTRLTVV.

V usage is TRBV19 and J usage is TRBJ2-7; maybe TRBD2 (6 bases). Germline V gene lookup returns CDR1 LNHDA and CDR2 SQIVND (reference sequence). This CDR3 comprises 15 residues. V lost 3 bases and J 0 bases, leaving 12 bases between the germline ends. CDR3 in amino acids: CASSIFAGYSYEQYF. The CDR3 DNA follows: TGTGCCAGTAGTATCTTTGCGGGATACTCCTACGAGCAGTACTTC.

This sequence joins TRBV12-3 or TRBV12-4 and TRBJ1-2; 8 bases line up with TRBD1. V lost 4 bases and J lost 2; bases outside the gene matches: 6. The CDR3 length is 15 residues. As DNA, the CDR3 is TGTGCCAGCAGTTCTAACAGGGGGGGCAACTATGGCTACACCTTC. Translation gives CASSSNRGGNYGYTF.

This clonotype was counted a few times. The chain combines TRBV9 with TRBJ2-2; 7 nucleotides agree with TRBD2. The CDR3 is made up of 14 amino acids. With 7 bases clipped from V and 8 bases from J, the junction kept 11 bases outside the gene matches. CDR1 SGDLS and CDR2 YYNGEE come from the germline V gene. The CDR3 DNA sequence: TGTGCCAGCTCAGTTAGGGCGGGAGTAGGGGAGCTGTTTTTT. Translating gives CASSVRAGVGELFF.

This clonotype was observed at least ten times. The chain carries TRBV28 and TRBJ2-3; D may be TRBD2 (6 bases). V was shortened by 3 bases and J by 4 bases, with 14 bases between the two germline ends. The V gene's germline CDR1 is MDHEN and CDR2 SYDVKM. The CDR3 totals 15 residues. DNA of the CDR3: TGTGCCAGCAGTTTCGGGGGAAGAAGGGCAGATACGCAGTATTTT. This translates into CASSFGGRRADTQYF.

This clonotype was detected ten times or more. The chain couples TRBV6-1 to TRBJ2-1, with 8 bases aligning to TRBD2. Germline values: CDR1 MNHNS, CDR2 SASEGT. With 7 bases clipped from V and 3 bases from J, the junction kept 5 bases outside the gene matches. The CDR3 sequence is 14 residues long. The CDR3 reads CASTLAGFYNEQFF. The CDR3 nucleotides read TGTGCCAGCACCCTAGCGGGTTTCTACAATGAGCAGTTCTTC.

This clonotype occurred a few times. CDR3 sequence: CASSMESSYNSPLHF. As DNA, the CDR3 is TGCGCCAGCAGTATGGAAAGCTCCTATAATTCACCCCTCCACTTT. The chain has TRBV4-1 and TRBJ1-6; D not resolved. Germline CDR1 reads MGHRA; CDR2 reads YSYEKL. Trimming removed 6 bases at V and 0 bases at J, with 9 bases between. The CDR3 is 15 amino acids.

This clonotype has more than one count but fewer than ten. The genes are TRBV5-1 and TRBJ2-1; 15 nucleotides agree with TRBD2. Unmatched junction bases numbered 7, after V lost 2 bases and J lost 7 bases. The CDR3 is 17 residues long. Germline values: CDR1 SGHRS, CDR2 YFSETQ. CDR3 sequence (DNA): TGCGCCAGCAGCTTTCGGACTAGCGGGAGGGCCGTGAATGAGCAGTTCTTC. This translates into CASSFRTSGRAVNEQFF.

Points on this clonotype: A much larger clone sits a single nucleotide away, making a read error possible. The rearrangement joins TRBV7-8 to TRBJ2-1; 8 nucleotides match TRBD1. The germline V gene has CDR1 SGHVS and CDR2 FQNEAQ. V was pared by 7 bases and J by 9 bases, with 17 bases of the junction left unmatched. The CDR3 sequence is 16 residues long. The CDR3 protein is CASIRTGAGGIGEQFF. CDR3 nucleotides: TGTGCCAGCATAAGAACCGGGGCAGGGGGCATCGGTGAGCAGTTCTTC. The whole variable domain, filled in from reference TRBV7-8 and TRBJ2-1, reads GAGVSQSPRYKVAKRGQDVALRCDPISGHVSLFWYQQALGQGPEFLTYFQNEAQLDKSGLPSDRFFAERPEGSVSTLKIQRTQQEDSAVYLCASIRTGAGGIGEQFFGPGTRLTVL.

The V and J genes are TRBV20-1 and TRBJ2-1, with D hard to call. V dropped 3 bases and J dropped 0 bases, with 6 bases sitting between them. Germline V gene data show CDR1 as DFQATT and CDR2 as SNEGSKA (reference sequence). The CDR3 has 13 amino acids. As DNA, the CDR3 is TGCAGTGCTAGTACCTACTCCTACAATGAGCAGTTCTTC. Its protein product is CSASTYSYNEQFF.

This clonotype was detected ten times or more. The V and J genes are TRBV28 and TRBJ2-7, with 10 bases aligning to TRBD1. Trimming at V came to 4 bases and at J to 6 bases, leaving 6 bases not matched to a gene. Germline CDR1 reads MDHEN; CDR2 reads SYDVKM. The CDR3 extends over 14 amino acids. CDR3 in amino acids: CASSSGQGRSEQYF. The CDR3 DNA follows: TGTGCCAGCAGTTCGGGACAGGGGAGAAGCGAGCAGTACTTC.

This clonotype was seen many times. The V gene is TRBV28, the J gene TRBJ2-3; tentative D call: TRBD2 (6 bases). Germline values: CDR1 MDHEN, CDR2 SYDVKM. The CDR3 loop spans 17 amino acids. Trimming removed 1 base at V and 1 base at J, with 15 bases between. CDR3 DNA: TGTGCCAGCAGTTTATTTGGAGGGAGTCCTGGCACAGATACGCAGTATTTT. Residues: CASSLFGGSPGTDTQYF.

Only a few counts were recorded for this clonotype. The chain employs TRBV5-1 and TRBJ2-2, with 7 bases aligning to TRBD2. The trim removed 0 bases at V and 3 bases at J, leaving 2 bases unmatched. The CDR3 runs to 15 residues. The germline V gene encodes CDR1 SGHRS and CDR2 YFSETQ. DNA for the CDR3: TGCGCCAGCAGCTTGGCCGCGGGGGACACCGGGGAGCTGTTTTTT. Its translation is CASSLAAGDTGELFF.

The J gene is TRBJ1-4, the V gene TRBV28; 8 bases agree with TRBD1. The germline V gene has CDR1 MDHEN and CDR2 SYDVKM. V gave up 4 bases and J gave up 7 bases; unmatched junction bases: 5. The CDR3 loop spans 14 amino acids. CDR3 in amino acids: CASSSGGAREKLFF. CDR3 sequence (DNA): TGTGCCAGCAGTTCAGGGGGCGCCCGTGAAAAACTGTTTTTT. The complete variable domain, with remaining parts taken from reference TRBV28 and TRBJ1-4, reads DVKVTQSSRYLVKRTGEKVFLECVQDMDHENMFWYRQDPGLGLRLIYFSYDVKMKEKGDIPEGYSVSREKKERFSLILESASTNQTSMYLCASSSGGAREKLFFGSGTQLSVL.

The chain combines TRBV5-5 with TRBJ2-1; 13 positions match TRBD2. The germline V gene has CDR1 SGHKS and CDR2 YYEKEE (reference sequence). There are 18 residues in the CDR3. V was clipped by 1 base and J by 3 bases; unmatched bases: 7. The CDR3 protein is CASSLKLAGGPLYNEQFF. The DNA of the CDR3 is TGTGCCAGCAGCTTGAAACTAGCGGGAGGGCCCCTCTACAATGAGCAGTTCTTC.

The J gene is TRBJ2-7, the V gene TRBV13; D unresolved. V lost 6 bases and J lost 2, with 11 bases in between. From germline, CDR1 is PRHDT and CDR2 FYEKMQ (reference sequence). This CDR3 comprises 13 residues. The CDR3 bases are TGTGCCAGCAGTCCCCAGATCCCCTACGAGCAGTACTTC. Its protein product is CASSPQIPYEQYF.

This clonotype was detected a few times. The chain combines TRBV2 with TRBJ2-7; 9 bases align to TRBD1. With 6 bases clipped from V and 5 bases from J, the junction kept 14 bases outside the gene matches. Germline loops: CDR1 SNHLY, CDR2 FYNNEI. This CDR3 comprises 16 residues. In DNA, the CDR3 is TGTGCCAGCAGCGCCCGAACAGGGGGCGCCTTCAACGAGCAGTACTTC. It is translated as CASSARTGGAFNEQYF.